Presented here are 2 T cell receptor beta chains from one specimen sequenced in a study of TIL therapy for anti-PD-1-resistant metastatic lung cancer. The time point here: pre-treatment sample, taken before nivolumab and TIL therapy. Sequencing used immunoSEQ v3. Here immunoSEQ multiplex PCR was the method, and the copy in TCRdb shows in-frame clones only, minus some. The profile shows some 60,000 clones, 55% to 70% of them singletons. The source was blood, collected at baseline. The receptor set was obtained from a person aged 25-85 years with non-small cell lung cancer.

This clone occurred a few times. The chain links TRBV11-3 to TRBJ2-7; D possibly matches TRBD1 or TRBD2 (5 bases each). In germline, CDR1 is SGHNT, CDR2 YENEEA. The CDR3 is made up of 17 amino acids. Trimming cost V 1 base and J 0 bases, with 16 bases left between them. The CDR3 region has the DNA TGTGCCAGCAGCTTAGGGGGGTTCGGTCCCCTCTCCTACGAGCAGTACTTC. This codes for CASSLGGFGPLSYEQYF.

The chain links TRBV6-1 to TRBJ1-1; weak D call: TRBD1 (6 bases). The CDR3 has 14 amino acids. Germline V gene data show CDR1 as MNHNS and CDR2 as SASEGT. Trimming cost V 9 bases and J 4 bases, with 18 bases left between them. The CDR3 loop reads CASCVGQGPTEAFF. The CDR3 DNA sequence: TGTGCCAGTTGTGTCGGGCAGGGGCCCACTGAAGCTTTCTTT.